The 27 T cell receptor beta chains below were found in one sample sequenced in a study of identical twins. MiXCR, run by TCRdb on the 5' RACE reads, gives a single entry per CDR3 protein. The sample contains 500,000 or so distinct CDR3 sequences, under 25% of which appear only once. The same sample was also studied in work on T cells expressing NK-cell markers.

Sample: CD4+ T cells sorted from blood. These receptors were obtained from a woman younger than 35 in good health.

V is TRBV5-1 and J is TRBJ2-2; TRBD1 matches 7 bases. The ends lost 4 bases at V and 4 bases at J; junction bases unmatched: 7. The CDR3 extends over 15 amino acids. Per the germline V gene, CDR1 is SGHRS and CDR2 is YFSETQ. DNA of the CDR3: TGCGCCAGCAGCCTCGGTGCAGGGGGCACCGGGGAGCTGTTTTTT. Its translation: CASSLGAGGTGELFF.

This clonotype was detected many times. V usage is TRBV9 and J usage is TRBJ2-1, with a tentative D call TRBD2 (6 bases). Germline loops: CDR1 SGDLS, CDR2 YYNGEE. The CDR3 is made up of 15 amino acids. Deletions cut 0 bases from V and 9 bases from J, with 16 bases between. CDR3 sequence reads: CASSVGGGGGGEQFF. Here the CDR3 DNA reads TGTGCCAGCAGCGTAGGAGGTGGGGGAGGAGGTGAGCAGTTCTTC. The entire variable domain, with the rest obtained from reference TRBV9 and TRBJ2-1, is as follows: DSGVTQTPKHLITATGQRVTLRCSPRSGDLSVYWYQQSLDQGLQFLIQYYNGEERAKGNILERFSAQQFPDLHSELNLSSLELGDSALYFCASSVGGGGGGEQFFGPGTRLTVL.

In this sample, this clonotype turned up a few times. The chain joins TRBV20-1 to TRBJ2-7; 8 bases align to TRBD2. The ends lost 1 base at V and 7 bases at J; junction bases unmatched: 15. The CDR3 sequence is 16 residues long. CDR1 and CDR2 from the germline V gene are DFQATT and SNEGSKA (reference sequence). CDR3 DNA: TGCAGTGCTAGAGGTTGGGGGACTAGTGGGTTACGGGAGCAGTACTTC. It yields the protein CSARGWGTSGLREQYF.

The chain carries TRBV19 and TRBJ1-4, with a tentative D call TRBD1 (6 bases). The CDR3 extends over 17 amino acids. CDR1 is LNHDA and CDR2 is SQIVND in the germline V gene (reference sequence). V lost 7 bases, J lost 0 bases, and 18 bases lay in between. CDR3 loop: CASTHVGHFATNEKLFF. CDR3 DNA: TGTGCCAGTACCCATGTGGGACACTTTGCAACTAATGAAAAACTGTTTTTT.

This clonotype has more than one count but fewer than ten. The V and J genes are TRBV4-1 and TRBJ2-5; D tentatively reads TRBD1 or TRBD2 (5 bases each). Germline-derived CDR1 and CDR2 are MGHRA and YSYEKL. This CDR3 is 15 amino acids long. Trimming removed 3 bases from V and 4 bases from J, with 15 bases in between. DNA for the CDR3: TGCGCCAGCAGCCACCAATGGGACGCCTCAGAGACCCAGTACTTC. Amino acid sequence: CASSHQWDASETQYF.

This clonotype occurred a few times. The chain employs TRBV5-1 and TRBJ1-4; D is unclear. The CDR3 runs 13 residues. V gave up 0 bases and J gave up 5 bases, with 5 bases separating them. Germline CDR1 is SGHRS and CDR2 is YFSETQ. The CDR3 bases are TGCGCCAGCAGCTTGGCATCCAATGAAAAACTGTTTTTT. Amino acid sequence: CASSLASNEKLFF.

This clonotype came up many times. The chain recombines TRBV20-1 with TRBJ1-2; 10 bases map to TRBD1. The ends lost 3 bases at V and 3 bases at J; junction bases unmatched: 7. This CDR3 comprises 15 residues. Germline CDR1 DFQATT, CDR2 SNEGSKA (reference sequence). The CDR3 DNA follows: TGCAGTGCTAGTCGGGAGACAGGGGGCTACTATGGCTACACCTTC. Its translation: CSASRETGGYYGYTF.

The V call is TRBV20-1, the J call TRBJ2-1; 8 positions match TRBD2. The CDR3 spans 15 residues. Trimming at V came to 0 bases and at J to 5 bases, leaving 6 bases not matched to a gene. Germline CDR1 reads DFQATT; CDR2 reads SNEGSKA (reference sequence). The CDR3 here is CSARDPIAGNNEQFF. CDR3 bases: TGCAGTGCTAGAGACCCCATAGCGGGAAACAATGAGCAGTTCTTC.

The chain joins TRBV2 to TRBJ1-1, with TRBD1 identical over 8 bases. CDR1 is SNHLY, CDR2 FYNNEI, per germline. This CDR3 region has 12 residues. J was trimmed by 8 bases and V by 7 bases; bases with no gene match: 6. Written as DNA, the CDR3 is TGTGCCAGCACTGACAGGGGCCTCGAAGCTTTCTTT. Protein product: CASTDRGLEAFF.

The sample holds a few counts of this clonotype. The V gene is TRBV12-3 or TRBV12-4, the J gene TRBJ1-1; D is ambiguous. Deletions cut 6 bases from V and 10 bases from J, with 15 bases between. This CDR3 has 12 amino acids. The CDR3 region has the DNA TGTGCCAGCAGATTCCACGTCCTGGGAGCTTTCTTT. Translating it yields CASRFHVLGAFF.

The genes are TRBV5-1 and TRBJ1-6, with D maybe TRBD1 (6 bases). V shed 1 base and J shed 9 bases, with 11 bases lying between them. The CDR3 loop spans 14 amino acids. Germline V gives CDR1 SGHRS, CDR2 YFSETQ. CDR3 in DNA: TGCGCCAGCAGCTTGCAGGGGAGCGGTTCACCCCTCCACTTT. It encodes CASSLQGSGSPLHF.

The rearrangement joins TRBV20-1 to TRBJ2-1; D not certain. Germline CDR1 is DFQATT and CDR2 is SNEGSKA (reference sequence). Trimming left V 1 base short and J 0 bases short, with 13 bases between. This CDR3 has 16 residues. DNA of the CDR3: TGCAGTGCTAGAGCCGAGACTGTGAGCTCCTACAATGAGCAGTTCTTC. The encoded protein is CSARAETVSSYNEQFF.

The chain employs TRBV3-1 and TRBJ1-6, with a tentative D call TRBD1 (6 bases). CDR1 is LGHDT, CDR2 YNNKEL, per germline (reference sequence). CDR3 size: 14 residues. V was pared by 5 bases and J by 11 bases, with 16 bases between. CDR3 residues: CASSRAQGRAPLHF. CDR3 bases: TGTGCCAGCAGCAGGGCCCAGGGGCGGGCACCCCTCCACTTT.

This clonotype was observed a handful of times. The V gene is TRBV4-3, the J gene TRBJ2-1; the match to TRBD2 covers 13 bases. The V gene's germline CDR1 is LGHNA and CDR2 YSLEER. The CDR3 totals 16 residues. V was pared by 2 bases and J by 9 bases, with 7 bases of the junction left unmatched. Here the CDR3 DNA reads TGCGCCAGCAGCCAACAGACTAGCGGGAGGAGGGGTGAGCAGTTCTTC. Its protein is CASSQQTSGRRGEQFF.

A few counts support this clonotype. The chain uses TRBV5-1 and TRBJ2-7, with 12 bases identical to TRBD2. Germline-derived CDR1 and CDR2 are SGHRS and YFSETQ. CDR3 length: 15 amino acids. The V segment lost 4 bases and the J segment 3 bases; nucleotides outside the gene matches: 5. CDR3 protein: CASSLRTSGVYEQYF. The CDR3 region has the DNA TGCGCCAGCAGCCTACGGACTAGCGGGGTCTACGAGCAGTACTTC.

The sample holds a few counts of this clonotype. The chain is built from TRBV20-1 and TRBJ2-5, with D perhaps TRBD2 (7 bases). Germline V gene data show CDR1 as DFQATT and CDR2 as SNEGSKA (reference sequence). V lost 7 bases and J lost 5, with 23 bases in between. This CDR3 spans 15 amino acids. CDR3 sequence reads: CSVFPYRGGGETQYF. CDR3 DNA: TGCAGTGTTTTCCCCTATAGGGGAGGGGGGGAGACCCAGTACTTC.

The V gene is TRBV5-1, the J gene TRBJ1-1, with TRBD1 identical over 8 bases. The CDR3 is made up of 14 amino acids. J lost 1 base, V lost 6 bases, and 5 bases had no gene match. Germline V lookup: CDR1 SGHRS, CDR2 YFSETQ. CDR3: CASNLDRGNTEAFF. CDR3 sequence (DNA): TGCGCCAGCAATCTCGACAGGGGGAACACTGAAGCTTTCTTT.

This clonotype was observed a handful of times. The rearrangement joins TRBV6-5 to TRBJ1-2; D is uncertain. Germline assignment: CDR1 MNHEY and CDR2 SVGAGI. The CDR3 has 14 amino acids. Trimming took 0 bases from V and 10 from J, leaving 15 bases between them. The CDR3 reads CASSYSASGDPYTF. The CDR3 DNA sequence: TGTGCCAGCAGTTACTCAGCATCCGGAGACCCCTACACCTTC.

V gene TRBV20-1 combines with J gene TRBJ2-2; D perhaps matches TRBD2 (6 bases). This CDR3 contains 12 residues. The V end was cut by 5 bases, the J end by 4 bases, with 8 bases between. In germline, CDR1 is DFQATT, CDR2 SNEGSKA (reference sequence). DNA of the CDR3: TGCAGTGCTGGGAGGCTCACCGGGGAGCTGTTTTTT. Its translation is CSAGRLTGELFF.

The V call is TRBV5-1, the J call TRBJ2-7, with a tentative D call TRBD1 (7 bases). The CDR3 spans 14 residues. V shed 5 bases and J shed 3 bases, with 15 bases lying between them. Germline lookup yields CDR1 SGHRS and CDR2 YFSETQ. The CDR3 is CASSSAGGSYEQYF. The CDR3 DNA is TGCGCCAGCAGTTCAGCAGGGGGGAGCTACGAGCAGTACTTC.

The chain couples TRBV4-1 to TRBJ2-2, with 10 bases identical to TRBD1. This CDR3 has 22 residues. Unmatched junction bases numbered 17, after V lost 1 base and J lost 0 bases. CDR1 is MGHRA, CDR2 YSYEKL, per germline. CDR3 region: CASSQATGGWVAGITNTGELFF. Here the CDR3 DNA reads TGCGCCAGCAGCCAAGCGACAGGGGGCTGGGTAGCGGGTATTACGAACACCGGGGAGCTGTTTTTT.

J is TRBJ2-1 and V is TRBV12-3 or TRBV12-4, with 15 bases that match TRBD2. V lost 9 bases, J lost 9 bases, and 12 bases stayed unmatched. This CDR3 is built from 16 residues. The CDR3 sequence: CASELGLAGGGGEQFF. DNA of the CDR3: TGTGCCAGTGAATTAGGACTAGCGGGGGGGGGTGGTGAGCAGTTCTTC.

The CDR3 DNA sequence: TGTGCCAGCAGGCCACAGGAGTACACCGGGGAGCTGTTTTTT. This sequence encodes CASRPQEYTGELFF. The chain employs TRBV11-3 and TRBJ2-2, with D possibly being TRBD1 (5 bases). The V and J ends lost 6 bases and 3 bases respectively, with 11 bases between them. Germline V gene lookup returns CDR1 SGHNT and CDR2 YENEEA. The CDR3 runs to 14 residues.

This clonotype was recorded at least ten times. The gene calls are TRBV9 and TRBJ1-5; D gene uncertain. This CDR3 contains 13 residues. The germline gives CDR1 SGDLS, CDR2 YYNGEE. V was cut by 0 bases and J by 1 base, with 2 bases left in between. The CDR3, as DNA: TGTGCCAGCAGCGTAGGGAGCAATCAGCCCCAGCATTTT. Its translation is CASSVGSNQPQHF.

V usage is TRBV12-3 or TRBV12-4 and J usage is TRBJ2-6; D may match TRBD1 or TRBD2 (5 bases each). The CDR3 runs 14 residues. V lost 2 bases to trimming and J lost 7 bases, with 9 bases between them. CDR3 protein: CASSLRGGANVLTF. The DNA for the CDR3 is TGTGCCAGCAGTTTACGTGGGGGAGCCAACGTCCTGACTTTC.

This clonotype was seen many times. Here the CDR3 reads CASSTSGGVGEQFF. The CDR3 nucleotides read TGTGCCAGCAGTACTAGCGGGGGGGTCGGGGAGCAGTTCTTC. J is TRBJ2-1 and V is TRBV12-3 or TRBV12-4, with 13 positions matching TRBD2. The ends lost 5 bases at V and 10 bases at J; junction bases unmatched: 5. The CDR3 consists of 14 residues.

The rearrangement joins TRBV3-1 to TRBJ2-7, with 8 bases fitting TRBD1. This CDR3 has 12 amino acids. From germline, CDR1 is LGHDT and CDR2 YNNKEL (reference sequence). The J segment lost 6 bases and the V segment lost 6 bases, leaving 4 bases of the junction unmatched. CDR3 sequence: CASRHGQGEQYF. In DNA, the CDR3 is TGTGCCAGCAGACATGGACAGGGCGAGCAGTACTTC.